The T cell receptor (beta chain) described here comes from a study of identifying expanded T cells in peripheral blood. Here immunoSEQ multiplex PCR was the method, and the copy in TCRdb shows in-frame clones only, minus some. Among tens of thousands of clones listed, roughly 90% were seen once. CDR1 and CDR2 from the germline V gene are MGHRA and YSYEKL. Trimming shortened V by 4 bases and J by 6 bases, and 15 bases separated the two germline ends. This CDR3 has 14 residues. V is TRBV4-1 and J is TRBJ1-1; tentative D call: TRBD1 (5 bases). The sequenced material came from blood. The clonotype comes from a person aged 18-70 years in good health. The CDR3 DNA is TGCGCCAGCAGCCCAAAGGGGTCAGTGGCTGAAGCTTTCTTT. This sequence encodes CASSPKGSVAEAFF.